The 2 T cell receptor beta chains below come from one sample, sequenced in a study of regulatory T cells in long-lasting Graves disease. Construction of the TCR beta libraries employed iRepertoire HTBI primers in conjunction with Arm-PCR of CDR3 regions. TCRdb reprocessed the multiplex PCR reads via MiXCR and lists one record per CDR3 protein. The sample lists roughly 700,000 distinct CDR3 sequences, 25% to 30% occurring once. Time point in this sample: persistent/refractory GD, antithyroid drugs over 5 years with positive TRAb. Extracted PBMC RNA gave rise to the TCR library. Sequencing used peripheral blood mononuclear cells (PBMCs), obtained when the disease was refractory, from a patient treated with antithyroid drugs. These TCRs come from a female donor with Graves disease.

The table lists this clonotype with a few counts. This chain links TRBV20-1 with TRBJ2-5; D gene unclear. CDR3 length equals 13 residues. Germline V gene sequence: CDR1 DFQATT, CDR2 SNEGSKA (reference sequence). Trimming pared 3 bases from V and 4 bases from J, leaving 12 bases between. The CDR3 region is CSASPLDLETQYF. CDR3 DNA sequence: TGCAGTGCTAGTCCACTGGATCTAGAGACCCAGTACTTC.

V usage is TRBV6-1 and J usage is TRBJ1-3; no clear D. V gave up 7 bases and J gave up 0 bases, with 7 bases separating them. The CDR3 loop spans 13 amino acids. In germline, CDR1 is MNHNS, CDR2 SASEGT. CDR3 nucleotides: TGTGCCAGCACCCTAATCTCTGGAAACACCATATATTTT. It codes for CASTLISGNTIYF.